Following are 32 T cell receptor beta chains from one sample sequenced in a study of blood T cell repertoires in COVID-19. TCRdb's table, derived via immunoSEQ multiplex PCR, lists solely in-frame clones and lacks some. The data show some 210,000 clones, with around 84% seen just once and approximately 19% held by the top ten. The source material was peripheral blood. Receptors originate from a human donor in a cohort sampled during active COVID-19.

The V and J genes are TRBV4-1 and TRBJ1-3; perhaps TRBD1 as D (6 bases). This CDR3 has 17 amino acids. The germline V and J ends were trimmed by 0 bases and 0 bases, with 12 bases remaining between them. CDR1 MGHRA and CDR2 YSYEKL come from the germline V gene. The CDR3 coding sequence is TGCGCCAGCAGCCAAGATCGGGACACCAGCTCTGGAAACACCATATATTTT. It specifies CASSQDRDTSSGNTIYF.

This clone came up a few times. The chain joins TRBV10-2 to TRBJ2-1, with 9 bases that match TRBD1. The germline CDR1 and CDR2 sequences are WSHSY and SAAADI. CDR3 length: 16 amino acids. V shed 6 bases and J 3 bases; nucleotides not matched to a gene: 9. The CDR3 loop reads CASRGQGFSGYNEQFF. DNA for the CDR3: TGCGCCAGCAGGGGACAGGGTTTTTCTGGCTACAATGAGCAGTTCTTC.

CDR3 nucleotides: TGTGCCAGCAGTTACGGGACAGGGGACTCACCCCTCCACTTT. Protein sequence: CASSYGTGDSPLHF. This rearrangement joins TRBV6-5 to TRBJ1-6; TRBD1 aligns across 10 bases. The CDR3 sequence is 14 residues long. The V and J ends lost 2 bases and 10 bases, in that order; junction bases with no gene match: 2. CDR1 MNHEY and CDR2 SVGAGI come from the germline V gene.

V is TRBV7-2 and J is TRBJ1-2; TRBD1 agrees at 7 bases. With 7 bases clipped from V and 5 bases from J, the junction kept 7 bases outside the gene matches. The CDR3 is 13 amino acids. Germline V gene data show CDR1 as SGHTA and CDR2 as FQGNSA. CDR3 protein: CASTLQGLYGYTF. In DNA form, the CDR3 reads TGTGCCAGCACCCTACAGGGGCTGTATGGCTACACCTTC. The whole variable domain, remainder taken from reference TRBV7-2 and TRBJ1-2, is GAGVSQSPSNKVTEKGKDVELRCDPISGHTALYWYRQSLGQGLEFLIYFQGNSAPDKSGLPSDRFSAERTGGSVSTLTIQRTQQEDSAVYLCASTLQGLYGYTFGSGTRLTVV.

The chain uses TRBV5-1 and TRBJ1-1, with D unresolved. The ends were cut back, 6 bases at V and 1 base at J, with 13 bases in the middle. This CDR3 comprises 14 residues. Germline lookup yields CDR1 SGHRS and CDR2 YFSETQ. The CDR3 DNA reads as TGCGCCAGCACTTATCGGCCGGGGAACACTGAAGCTTTCTTT. Protein: CASTYRPGNTEAFF.

The chain employs TRBV6-5 and TRBJ2-7; 7 nucleotides match TRBD1. The germline V gene encodes CDR1 MNHEY and CDR2 SVGAGI. The CDR3 is made up of 15 amino acids. After removal of 6 bases from V and 3 bases from J, the junction contained 11 bases not matched to a gene. Written as DNA, the CDR3 is TGTGCCAGCAGCTTTGACAGGGCCGGAATCTACGAGCAGTACGTC. Its protein is CASSFDRAGIYEQYV.

The chain carries TRBV11-2 and TRBJ2-3; D gene unclear. Germline V gene data show CDR1 as SGHAT and CDR2 as FQNNGV. V was shortened by 3 bases and J by 0 bases, with 4 bases between the two germline ends. This CDR3 contains 13 residues. CDR3 sequence (DNA): TGTGCCAGCAGCTTCTCTAGCACAGATACGCAGTATTTT. Amino acid sequence: CASSFSSTDTQYF. Using reference TRBV11-2 and TRBJ2-3 for the parts outside the CDR3, the full variable domain is EAGVAQSPRYKIIEKRQSVAFWCNPISGHATLYWYQQILGQGPKLLIQFQNNGVVDDSQLPKDRFSAERLKGVDSTLKIQPAKLEDSAVYLCASSFSSTDTQYFGPGTRLTVL.

This clone came up a few times. The chain links TRBV7-9 to TRBJ2-7; D perhaps matches TRBD1 (5 bases). The ends were cut back, 2 bases at V and 3 bases at J, with 5 bases in the middle. Germline V CDR1 and CDR2: SEHNR, FQNEAQ (reference sequence). The CDR3 consists of 12 residues. CDR3 DNA sequence: TGTGCCAGCAGCTTAACAGGCTACGAGCAGTACGTC. Protein product: CASSLTGYEQYV.

The rearrangement links TRBV7-9 to TRBJ1-5, with D perhaps TRBD1 (6 bases). Per germline, CDR1 SEHNR and CDR2 FQNEAQ (reference sequence). V lost 1 base, J lost 7 bases, and 11 bases lay in between. CDR3 length: 14 residues. CDR3 in DNA: TGTGCCAGCAGCTTAGGAGGGGGTACGCAGCCCCAGCATTTT. Its translation: CASSLGGGTQPQHF.

The chain links TRBV7-2 to TRBJ2-1, with D maybe TRBD2 (5 bases). In germline, CDR1 is SGHTA, CDR2 FQGNSA. Trimming shortened V by 1 base and J by 1 base, and 11 bases separated the two germline ends. The CDR3 length is 16 residues. CDR3 nucleotide sequence: TGTGCCAGCAGCTTAGATTATCGGGGTTCCTACAATGAGCAGTTCTTC. Its protein product is CASSLDYRGSYNEQFF.

V is TRBV5-4 and J is TRBJ1-2; a possible D gene is TRBD1 (5 bases). The CDR3 has 12 residues. V was clipped by 7 bases and J by 1 base, with 8 bases between them. Germline CDR1 is SGHNT and CDR2 is YYREEE (reference sequence). Here the CDR3 DNA reads TGTGCCAGCTCTCAGGGTAACTATGGCTACACCTTC. Translating gives CASSQGNYGYTF. Drawing the rest from reference TRBV5-4 and TRBJ1-2, the complete variable domain is ETGVTQSPTHLIKTRGQQVTLRCSSQSGHNTVSWYQQALGQGPQFIFQYYREEENGRGNFPPRFSGLQFPNYSSELNVNALELDDSALYLCASSQGNYGYTFGSGTRLTVV.

The chain uses TRBV6-6 and TRBJ2-4; 10 bases fit TRBD2. Germline-derived CDR1 and CDR2 are MNHNY and SVGAGI (reference sequence). J lost 3 bases, V lost 7 bases, and 9 bases had no gene match. The CDR3 spans 16 residues. The CDR3 nucleotides are TGTGCCAGCACCCTAACTAGCGGGGACCACAAAAACATTCAGTACTTC. Its translation: CASTLTSGDHKNIQYF.

The V gene is TRBV5-3, the J gene TRBJ1-4, with a possible D match to TRBD1 (5 bases). TRBV5-3 is labeled an ORF, and its function is uncertain. The germline V and J ends were trimmed by 2 bases and 7 bases, with 18 bases remaining between them. This CDR3 has 16 residues. CDR3 protein: CARSLPGYGGIEKLFF. The CDR3 nucleotides are TGTGCCAGAAGCTTACCAGGATACGGGGGAATTGAAAAACTGTTTTTT.

The V gene is TRBV19, the J gene TRBJ2-2; D not certain. The CDR3 runs 13 residues. V lost 3 bases and J 7 bases, leaving 9 bases between the germline ends. CDR1 LNHDA and CDR2 SQIVND come from the germline V gene (reference sequence). The CDR3 reads CASSIPGFGELFF. The CDR3 region has the DNA TGTGCCAGTAGTATCCCCGGGTTCGGGGAGCTGTTTTTT.

This chain links TRBV3-1 (or the pseudogene TRBV3-2) with TRBJ1-5; the D gene is possibly TRBD1 (5 bases). The CDR3 sequence is 15 residues long. Deletions cut 1 base from V and 2 bases from J, with 9 bases between. Germline CDR1 and CDR2: LGHDT and YNNKEL (reference sequence). The CDR3 sequence: CASSQARGGNQPQHF. The CDR3 DNA is TGTGCCAGCAGCCAAGCTAGGGGCGGCAATCAGCCCCAGCATTTT.

The V and J genes are TRBV6-5 and TRBJ1-1; 9 positions agree with TRBD1. The length of the CDR3 is 11 residues. Germline V gene sequence: CDR1 MNHEY, CDR2 SVGAGI. The V gene end was trimmed by 6 bases and the J gene end by 11 bases; junction bases not matched to a gene: 4. DNA for the CDR3: TGTGCCAGCAGCAACGACAGGGGGGCTTTCTTT. Translating it yields CASSNDRGAFF.

This clone was counted between two and nine times. CDR3: CASSQVGGFYEQYF. The CDR3 DNA reads TGCGCCAGCAGCCAAGTGGGGGGTTTCTACGAGCAGTACTTC. This rearrangement joins TRBV4-1 to TRBJ2-7; D is possibly TRBD2 (6 bases). Trimming took 1 base from V and 3 from J, leaving 10 bases between them. In germline, CDR1 is MGHRA, CDR2 YSYEKL. This CDR3 contains 14 residues.

The V gene is TRBV19, the J gene TRBJ2-5; D possibly corresponds to TRBD1 (6 bases). The ends were cut back, 6 bases at V and 5 bases at J, with 13 bases in the middle. Germline values: CDR1 LNHDA, CDR2 SQIVND (reference sequence). CDR3 length equals 13 residues. CDR3 nucleotide sequence: TGTGCCAGTAGGGAACAGGGAACGGAGACCCAGTACTTC. Protein sequence: CASREQGTETQYF.

This clone has more than one count but fewer than ten. This sequence joins TRBV19 and TRBJ2-1; D is ambiguous. V was trimmed by 4 bases and J by 6 bases, leaving 10 bases between them. Germline V lookup: CDR1 LNHDA, CDR2 SQIVND (reference sequence). This CDR3 contains 13 residues. The CDR3, as DNA: TGTGCCAGTAGTAGCGAACAGTTCAATGAGCAGTTCTTC. It yields the protein CASSSEQFNEQFF. The full variable domain, rest sourced from reference TRBV19 and TRBJ2-1, is DGGITQSPKYLFRKEGQNVTLSCEQNLNHDAMYWYRQDPGQGLRLIYYSQIVNDFQKGDIAEGYSVSREKKESFPLTVTSAQKNPTAFYLCASSSEQFNEQFFGPGTRLTVL.

The chain links TRBV11-2 to TRBJ1-2, with TRBD1 matching over 9 bases. The V and J ends lost 5 bases and 7 bases, in that order; junction bases with no gene match: 8. Germline CDR1 and CDR2: SGHAT and FQNNGV. There are 14 residues in the CDR3. CDR3 protein: CASSPGTGRFGYTF. CDR3 coding DNA: TGTGCCAGCAGCCCCGGGACAGGGCGATTTGGCTACACCTTC.

The chain couples TRBV9 to TRBJ2-2; D is unresolved. This CDR3 spans 12 amino acids. The germline V gene has CDR1 SGDLS and CDR2 YYNGEE. The V and J ends lost 4 bases and 3 bases respectively, with 4 bases between them. The CDR3, as DNA: TGTGCCAGCAGCTCCTACACCGGGGAGCTGTTTTTT. Translated, it gives CASSSYTGELFF.

The chain employs TRBV3-1 (or the pseudogene TRBV3-2) and TRBJ1-6; D unclear. V lost 3 bases and J 8 bases, leaving 11 bases between the germline ends. The CDR3 length is 14 residues. The germline CDR1 and CDR2 sequences are LGHDT and YNNKEL (reference sequence). This chain's CDR3 is CASSQLGRDSPLHF. The CDR3 DNA is TGTGCCAGCAGCCAGCTGGGTCGGGATTCACCCCTCCACTTT.

The CDR3 is CAWTTLREGYTF. The CDR3 DNA reads TGTGCCTGGACCACGCTGCGGGAAGGCTACACCTTC. V is TRBV30 and J is TRBJ1-2; no clear D gene. The germline V and J ends were trimmed by 4 bases and 8 bases, with 14 bases remaining between them. CDR1 and CDR2 (germline): GTSNPN, SVGIG (reference sequence). The CDR3 spans 12 residues.

This sequence joins TRBV6-1 and TRBJ1-1; 7 bases agree with TRBD1. The junction had 4 bases not matched to a gene; V was cut back by 1 base and J by 8 bases. CDR1 and CDR2 from the germline V gene are MNHNS and SASEGT. The CDR3 is 13 residues long. CDR3 protein: CASSEEDRTEAFF. The CDR3 region has the DNA TGTGCCAGCAGTGAAGAGGACAGGACCGAAGCTTTCTTT.

This clone appeared a single time. CDR3 sequence reads: CASSFGGGGYGYTF. CDR3 coding DNA: TGTGCCAGCAGCTTTGGAGGGGGCGGGTATGGCTACACCTTC. V usage is TRBV5-4 and J usage is TRBJ1-2, with 7 nucleotides matching TRBD1. The length of the CDR3 is 14 residues. The V and J ends lost 2 bases and 5 bases, in that order; junction bases with no gene match: 6. Germline CDR1 SGHNT, CDR2 YYREEE (reference sequence). The full variable domain, in which reference TRBV5-4 and TRBJ1-2 provide the parts outside the CDR3, is ETGVTQSPTHLIKTRGQQVTLRCSSQSGHNTVSWYQQALGQGPQFIFQYYREEENGRGNFPPRFSGLQFPNYSSELNVNALELDDSALYLCASSFGGGGYGYTFGSGTRLTVV.

V and J are TRBV5-6 and TRBJ2-3; 10 bases line up with TRBD1. This CDR3 is 15 amino acids long. J was trimmed by 2 bases and V by 5 bases; bases with no gene match: 5. Looked up from germline, CDR1 is SGHDT and CDR2 is YYEEEE. CDR3 sequence: CASSTGTGDTDTQYF. The CDR3 nucleotides read TGTGCCAGCAGTACCGGGACAGGGGACACAGATACGCAGTATTTT.

V and J are TRBV9 and TRBJ1-2, with D hard to call. The CDR3 consists of 12 residues. V was cut by 6 bases and J by 7 bases, with 13 bases left in between. Germline V CDR1 and CDR2: SGDLS, YYNGEE. This chain's CDR3 is CASNPWGGGYTF. The CDR3 nucleotides are TGTGCCAGCAATCCCTGGGGAGGTGGCTACACCTTC.

Here the CDR3 reads CAWSVAGQINQPQHF. Here the CDR3 DNA reads TGTGCCTGGAGTGTAGCCGGACAGATTAATCAGCCCCAGCATTTT. V gene TRBV30 combines with J gene TRBJ1-5; weak D call: TRBD1 (6 bases). There are 15 residues in the CDR3. V gave up 0 bases and J gave up 4 bases, with 13 bases separating them. The germline gives CDR1 GTSNPN, CDR2 SVGIG (reference sequence).

This clone was observed a handful of times. The rearrangement uses TRBV7-2 and TRBJ2-7; D is uncertain. Between the trimmed V and J ends, which lost 6 bases and 3 bases, there was a span of 12 bases. This CDR3 comprises 13 residues. Germline V lookup: CDR1 SGHTA, CDR2 FQGNSA. This CDR3 is CASSSRANYEQYF. The CDR3 DNA reads TGTGCCAGCAGTTCCCGCGCCAACTACGAGCAGTACTTC.

The genes are TRBV14 and TRBJ2-1; no clear D gene. From germline, CDR1 is SGHDN and CDR2 FVKESK. This CDR3 has 13 residues. V lost 4 bases and J 6 bases, leaving 10 bases between the germline ends. CDR3 sequence: CASSRHTGNEQFF. CDR3 in DNA: TGTGCCAGCAGCCGCCATACGGGCAATGAGCAGTTCTTC.

V is TRBV6-2 or TRBV6-3 and J is TRBJ2-7, with TRBD2 matching 7 bases. The CDR3 spans 13 residues. V was pared by 4 bases and J by 6 bases, with 6 bases of the junction left unmatched. Germline V gene lookup returns CDR1 MNHEY and CDR2 SVGEGT. In nucleotides, the CDR3 is TGTGCCAGCAGTTCAAGGGGAGGGGCCGAGCAGTACTTC. Translation gives CASSSRGGAEQYF.

The CDR3 protein is CAIRDSGSSYNEQFF. Here the CDR3 DNA reads TGTGCCATCAGAGATAGCGGGAGCTCCTACAATGAGCAGTTCTTC. The chain uses TRBV10-3 and TRBJ2-1; 9 bases are shared with TRBD2. Trimming took 6 bases from V and 0 from J; bases not matched to a gene: 3. CDR3 size: 15 residues. Per germline, CDR1 ENHRY and CDR2 SYGVKD.